This T cell receptor beta chain was found in a study of regulatory T cells in long-lasting Graves disease. The CDR3 extends over 19 amino acids. Germline V gene sequence: CDR1 SGHVS, CDR2 FQNEAQ. Losses at the gene ends were 1 base for V and 1 base for J; bases not matched to a gene: 13. This clonotype was recorded many times. Assembly of TCR beta libraries relied on iRepertoire HTBI primers together with Arm-PCR of CDR3 regions. Each CDR3 protein is one row after TCRdb ran MiXCR on the multiplex PCR reads. The data contain 300,000 to 400,000 distinct CDR3 sequences, around 15% of them seen just once; the ten biggest clones take up 22%. Sample time point: newly diagnosed GD, antithyroid drugs for less than 3 months. The TCR library was made from RNA that had been extracted from PBMCs in TRIzol.

This receptor was taken from a female donor with Graves disease. The sample here was peripheral blood mononuclear cells (PBMCs), taken at new diagnosis, from a patient treated with antithyroid drugs. V usage is TRBV7-8 and J usage is TRBJ2-5; 9 positions match TRBD2. The CDR3 is CASSLVSGTGTSPQETQYF. For the CDR3, the DNA is TGTGCCAGCAGCTTAGTTTCCGGCACCGGGACTAGCCCCCAAGAGACCCAGTACTTC.